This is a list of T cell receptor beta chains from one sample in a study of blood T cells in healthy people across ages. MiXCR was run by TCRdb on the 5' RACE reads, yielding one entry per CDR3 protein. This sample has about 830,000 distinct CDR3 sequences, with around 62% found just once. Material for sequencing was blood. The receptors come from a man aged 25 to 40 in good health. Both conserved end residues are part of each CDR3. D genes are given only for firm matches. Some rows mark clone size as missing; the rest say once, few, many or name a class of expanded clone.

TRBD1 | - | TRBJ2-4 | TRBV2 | TGTGCCAGCACGGACAGGGATTGGGCCAAAAACATTCAGTACTTC | CASTDRDWAKNIQYF
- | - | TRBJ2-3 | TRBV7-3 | TGTGCCAGCAGCCTAACGAAGACAGATACGCAGTATTTT | CASSLTKTDTQYF
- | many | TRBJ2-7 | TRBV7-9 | TGTGCCAGCAGTTTCCCCTCCTACGAGCAGTACTTC | CASSFPSYEQYF
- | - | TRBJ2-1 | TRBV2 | TGTGCCAGCAGTGACCCGCGAGTGGCGGGGGCGTACAATGAGCAGTTCTTC | CASSDPRVAGAYNEQFF
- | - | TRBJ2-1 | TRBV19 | TGTGCCAGTAGTATAGGTCTCGGAGGTAGCGAGCGTAATGAGCAGTTCTTC | CASSIGLGGSERNEQFF
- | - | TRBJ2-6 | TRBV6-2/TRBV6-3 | TGTGCCAGCAGTACTCTGGGGGCCAACGTCCTGACTTTC | CASSTLGANVLTF
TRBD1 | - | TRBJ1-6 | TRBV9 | TGTGCCAGCAGCGAGCACCTGACAGGGTTTGGGAATTCACCCCTCCACTTT | CASSEHLTGFGNSPLHF
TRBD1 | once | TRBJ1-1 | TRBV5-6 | TGTGCCAGCAGCTTGAAGGGACAGTTCTTTAAAGGGAACACTGAAGCTTTCTTT | CASSLKGQFFKGNTEAFF
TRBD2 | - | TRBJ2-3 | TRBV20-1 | TGCAGTGCTAGAGAAGCGGGGGGACGCACAGATACGCAGTATTTT | CSAREAGGRTDTQYF
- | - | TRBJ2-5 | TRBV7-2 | TGTGCCAGCAGCTTAATGGAGCAAGAGACCCAGTACTTC | CASSLMEQETQYF
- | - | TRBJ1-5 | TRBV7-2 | TGTGCCAGCAGCTTAGAACAGGACCGCCAGCCCCAGCATTTT | CASSLEQDRQPQHF
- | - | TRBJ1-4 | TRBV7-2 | TGTGCCAGCAGCTTAGTGGGGATGGCCTCTGGAGTGGAAAAACTGTTTTTT | CASSLVGMASGVEKLFF
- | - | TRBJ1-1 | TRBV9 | TGTGCCAGCAGCGGATCGGTAGGCACTGAAGCTTTCTTT | CASSGSVGTEAFF
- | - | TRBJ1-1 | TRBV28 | TGTGCCAGCACCTCAAGGGTAGGCGATGACGCTTTCTTT | CASTSRVGDDAFF
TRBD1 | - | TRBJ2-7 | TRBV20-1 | TGCAGTGCTTTTCCGGGACAGGGGACCTACGAGCAGTACTTC | CSAFPGQGTYEQYF
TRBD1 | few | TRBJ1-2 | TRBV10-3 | TGTGCCATCAACTTCCAGGGGGACAGCTATGGCTACACCTTC | CAINFQGDSYGYTF
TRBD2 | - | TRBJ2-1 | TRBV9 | TGTGCCAGCAGCGTTAGCGGGGGAGATTACAATGAGCAGTTCTTC | CASSVSGGDYNEQFF
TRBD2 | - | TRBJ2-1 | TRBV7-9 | TGTGCCAGCAGCTTAGCCGGGACTAGAGGTCGCAATGAGCAGTTCTTC | CASSLAGTRGRNEQFF
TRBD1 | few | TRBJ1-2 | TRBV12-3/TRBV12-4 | TGTGCCAGCAGTTTGTTAGGGGGCGGCTATGGCTACACCTTC | CASSLLGGGYGYTF
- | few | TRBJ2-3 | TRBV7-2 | TGTGCCAGCAGCTGGGTCCGGGATACGCAGTATTTT | CASSWVRDTQYF
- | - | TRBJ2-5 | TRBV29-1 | TGCAGCGTTAACGGGACTCCCGAGGGAGAGACCCAGTACTTC | CSVNGTPEGETQYF
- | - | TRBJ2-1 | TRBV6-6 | TGTGCCAGCAGTTGGACCCATGAGCAGTTCTTC | CASSWTHEQFF
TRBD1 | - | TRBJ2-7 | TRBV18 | TGTGCCAGCTCACCCAGTCCGGGACAGACGTACGAGCAGTACTTC | CASSPSPGQTYEQYF
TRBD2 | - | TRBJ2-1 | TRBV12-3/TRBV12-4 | TGTGCCAGCAGTTCCATCTGGGCTAGCGGGGGCCGAGTAAAGGGGGAGTTCTTC | CASSSIWASGGRVKGEFF
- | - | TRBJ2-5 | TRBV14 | TGTGCCAGCAGCCAAGATAGGGGCTTCCAAGAGACCCAGTACTTC | CASSQDRGFQETQYF
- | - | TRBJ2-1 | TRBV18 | TGTGCCAGCTCACACCCGGGACTCACCTACAATGAGCAGTTCTTC | CASSHPGLTYNEQFF
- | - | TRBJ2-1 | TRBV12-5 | TGTGCTAGTGGTTTGGTATTGGGGGCTGAGCAGTTCTTC | CASGLVLGAEQFF
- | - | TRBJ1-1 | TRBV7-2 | TGTGCCAGCAGCTTAGTAGGGGTTACGAACACTGAAGCTTTCTTT | CASSLVGVTNTEAFF
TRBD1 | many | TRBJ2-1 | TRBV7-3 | TGTGCCAGCAGCTCGACATCCGGGACAGTGTACAATGAGCAGTTCTTC | CASSSTSGTVYNEQFF
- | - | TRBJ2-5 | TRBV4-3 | TGCGCCAGCAGTCGAATGACACGGACACAAGAGACCCAGTACTTC | CASSRMTRTQETQYF
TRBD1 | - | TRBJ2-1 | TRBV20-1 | TGCAGTGCCCCACCGGGACAGGGCGGCAATGAGCAGTTCTTC | CSAPPGQGGNEQFF
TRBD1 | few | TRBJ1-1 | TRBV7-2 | TGTGCCAGCAGCTTAGGTGGAAGACAGGGCACTGAAGCTTTCTTT | CASSLGGRQGTEAFF
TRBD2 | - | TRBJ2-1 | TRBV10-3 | TGTGCCAGCGGACTAGCGGGGACCTACAATGAGCAGTTCTTC | CASGLAGTYNEQFF
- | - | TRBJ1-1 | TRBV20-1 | TGCAGGGCGACCGGGGCAGCGAACACTGAAGCTTTCTTT | CRATGAANTEAFF
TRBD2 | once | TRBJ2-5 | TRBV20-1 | TGCAGTGGATTAGCGGGGGCCAACCAAGAGACCCAGTACTTC | CSGLAGANQETQYF
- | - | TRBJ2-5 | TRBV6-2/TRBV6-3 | TGTGCCAGCAGCAACACGGCGGCCCAGTACTTC | CASSNTAAQYF